Presented here are 22 T cell receptor beta chains from one specimen sequenced in a study of T cell changes during pregnancy in multiple sclerosis. The method was immunoSEQ multiplex PCR; TCRdb's version includes in-frame clones alone and lacks a portion of them. The data hold approximately 44,000 clones, with about 88% observed a single time. The source was CD4+ T cells from peripheral blood mononuclear cells, collected in the first trimester of pregnancy. These receptors were collected from a female donor with multiple sclerosis, enrolled in a pregnancy study.

This clone was detected a few times. This chain uses TRBV7-2 with TRBJ1-6, with D hard to call. The CDR3 is 13 residues long. Trimming removed 3 bases at V and 8 bases at J, with 8 bases between. In germline, CDR1 is SGHTA, CDR2 FQGNSA. Written as DNA, the CDR3 is TGTGCCAGCAGCTTGGAGCTTTATTCACCCCTCCACTTT. Translated: CASSLELYSPLHF.

The chain links TRBV4-3 to TRBJ2-5; weak D call: TRBD2 (6 bases). Germline lookup yields CDR1 LGHNA and CDR2 YSLEER. Trimming stripped 11 bases from V and 1 base from J, with 14 bases between. There are 13 residues in the CDR3. CDR3 in DNA: TGCGCCCTGGGGCGGGGATCCCAAGAGACCCAGTACTTC. This encodes CALGRGSQETQYF.

V usage is TRBV9 and J usage is TRBJ2-7, with 8 bases that match TRBD2. The CDR3 is 15 residues long. Germline V gene data show CDR1 as SGDLS and CDR2 as YYNGEE. V lost 4 bases, J lost 3 bases, and 9 bases stayed unmatched. CDR3 coding DNA: TGTGCCAGCAGCCCCACCGGGACTAGTTACTACGAGCAGTACTTC. This codes for CASSPTGTSYYEQYF.

Comments on this clone: One end of the junction does not line up with germline, which may come from a read error. V gene TRBV7-7 combines with J gene TRBJ1-5; D possibly corresponds to TRBD1 (6 bases). From germline, CDR1 is SSHAT and CDR2 FNYEAQ (reference sequence). CDR3 length: 14 residues. CDR3 loop: CASSPKTGFQPQHF. CDR3 sequence (DNA): TGTGCTAGCAGCCCCAAGACAGGTTTTCAGCCCCAGCATTTT.

This rearrangement joins TRBV28 to TRBJ1-2; a possible D gene is TRBD1 (5 bases). CDR3 size: 13 residues. V gave up 5 bases and J gave up 7 bases, with 14 bases separating them. The V gene's germline CDR1 is MDHEN and CDR2 SYDVKM. The CDR3 DNA follows: TGTGCCAGCAGTAGGACGGGGGGTAGTGGCTACACCTTC. Translating it yields CASSRTGGSGYTF.

This clone showed up just once. The rearrangement joins TRBV4-2 to TRBJ2-7; no definite D call. This CDR3 has 14 residues. Trimming took 1 base from V and 2 from J, leaving 9 bases between them. Looked up from germline, CDR1 is LGHNA and CDR2 is YNFKEQ. The CDR3 spells CASSQGGDAYEQYF. The CDR3 DNA reads TGTGCCAGCAGCCAAGGAGGCGACGCCTACGAGCAGTACTTC.

The chain links TRBV19 to TRBJ2-2, with 9 nucleotides matching TRBD1. The CDR3 contains 17 residues. From germline, CDR1 is LNHDA and CDR2 SQIVND (reference sequence). V dropped 4 bases and J dropped 7; count of bases not matched to a gene: 13. CDR3 in amino acids: CASSKRGGTGLFGELFF. The CDR3 DNA follows: TGTGCCAGTAGTAAGAGGGGCGGGACAGGGTTATTCGGGGAGCTGTTTTTT. The full variable domain, completed using reference TRBV19 and TRBJ2-2, is DGGITQSPKYLFRKEGQNVTLSCEQNLNHDAMYWYRQDPGQGLRLIYYSQIVNDFQKGDIAEGYSVSREKKESFPLTVTSAQKNPTAFYLCASSKRGGTGLFGELFFGEGSRLTVL.

The J gene is TRBJ1-1, the V gene TRBV2; D is unclear. CDR1 and CDR2 (germline): SNHLY, FYNNEI. This CDR3 is built from 15 residues. V lost 4 bases, J lost 6 bases, and 18 bases lay in between. In DNA form, the CDR3 reads TGTGCCAGCAGTGTTGTGGGCGCCCAGTCTGCTGAAGCTTTCTTT. Encoded protein: CASSVVGAQSAEAFF.

V gene TRBV19 combines with J gene TRBJ2-7; 7 nucleotides line up with TRBD2. The trim removed 5 bases at V and 0 bases at J, leaving 16 bases unmatched. This CDR3 is built from 18 residues. Germline CDR1 and CDR2: LNHDA and SQIVND (reference sequence). CDR3 sequence: CASSRNPSSGPSSYEQYF. The CDR3 bases are TGTGCCAGTAGTCGCAACCCGAGTAGCGGGCCAAGCTCCTACGAGCAGTACTTC. The full variable domain, rest sourced from reference TRBV19 and TRBJ2-7, is DGGITQSPKYLFRKEGQNVTLSCEQNLNHDAMYWYRQDPGQGLRLIYYSQIVNDFQKGDIAEGYSVSREKKESFPLTVTSAQKNPTAFYLCASSRNPSSGPSSYEQYFGPGTRLTVT.

The rearrangement joins TRBV28 to TRBJ1-5; 10 bases align to TRBD1. Per the germline V gene, CDR1 is MDHEN and CDR2 is SYDVKM. The CDR3 covers 15 residues. The ends lost 4 bases at V and 6 bases at J; junction bases unmatched: 6. The CDR3 sequence: CASSSPRQGAQPQHF. DNA for the CDR3: TGTGCCAGCAGTTCACCAAGACAGGGGGCTCAGCCCCAGCATTTT.

V and J are TRBV6-1 and TRBJ2-7; 8 bases align to TRBD2. The CDR3 loop spans 13 amino acids. J was trimmed by 2 bases and V by 7 bases; bases with no gene match: 4. Germline-derived CDR1 and CDR2 are MNHNS and SASEGT. The CDR3 protein is CASKLAAPYEQYF. CDR3 in DNA: TGTGCCAGCAAACTAGCGGCCCCCTACGAGCAGTACTTC.

The chain combines TRBV9 with TRBJ2-1, with a possible D match to TRBD2 (6 bases). The V gene's germline CDR1 is SGDLS and CDR2 YYNGEE. V was trimmed by 4 bases and J by 5 bases, leaving 10 bases between them. The CDR3 covers 13 residues. CDR3 protein: CASSLGTDNEQFF. CDR3 in DNA: TGTGCCAGCAGCCTTGGGACTGACAATGAGCAGTTCTTC.

The chain couples TRBV27 to TRBJ1-2; D unclear. The CDR3 has 13 amino acids. CDR1 is MNHEY and CDR2 is SMNVEV in the germline V gene (reference sequence). The V gene lost 5 bases and the J gene lost 7 bases, with 14 bases spanning the gap. This CDR3 is CASSGLIAGGYTF. Written as DNA, the CDR3 is TGTGCCAGCAGTGGGTTAATTGCGGGTGGCTACACCTTC.

The chain couples TRBV7-6 to TRBJ2-3; TRBD2 might be the D (5 bases). The CDR3 loop spans 14 amino acids. The ends were cut back, 3 bases at V and 4 bases at J, with 11 bases in the middle. In germline, CDR1 is SGHVS, CDR2 FNYEAQ. This CDR3 reads CASSLAGIADTQYF. The CDR3 bases are TGTGCCAGCAGCTTGGCGGGTATCGCAGATACGCAGTATTTT. Variable domain in full (rest from reference TRBV7-6 and TRBJ2-3): GAGVSQSPRYKVTKRGQDVALRCDPISGHVSLYWYRQALGQGPEFLTYFNYEAQQDKSGLPNDRFSAERPEGSISTLTIQRTEQRDSAMYRCASSLAGIADTQYFGPGTRLTVL.

The chain joins TRBV5-5 to TRBJ2-7; 8 nucleotides agree with TRBD1. CDR1 is SGHKS, CDR2 YYEKEE, per germline (reference sequence). The junction had 13 bases not matched to a gene; V was cut back by 6 bases and J by 5 bases. The CDR3 covers 15 residues. The CDR3 spells CASTSGQGPLNEQYF. The CDR3 bases are TGTGCCAGCACCTCTGGACAGGGCCCCCTGAACGAGCAGTACTTC.

This clone appeared a single time. The chain joins TRBV29-1 to TRBJ2-3; D possibly corresponds to TRBD1 (5 bases). This CDR3 comprises 14 residues. Germline V CDR1 and CDR2: SQVTM, ANQGSEA. Trimming took off 3 bases at V and 0 bases at J, with 10 bases between the two ends. The DNA of the CDR3 is TGCAGCGTTGAGACAGCTACTAGCACAGATACGCAGTATTTT. Translation: CSVETATSTDTQYF.

The chain links TRBV27 to TRBJ2-7, with TRBD2 identical over 14 bases. Unmatched junction bases numbered 10, after V lost 3 bases and J lost 3 bases. The germline gives CDR1 MNHEY, CDR2 SMNVEV (reference sequence). CDR3 length: 18 amino acids. The CDR3 region is CASSFRGLAGGLIYEQYF. The CDR3 bases are TGTGCCAGCAGTTTCCGCGGACTAGCGGGAGGACTGATCTACGAGCAGTACTTC.

The rearrangement links TRBV2 to TRBJ1-6; a possible D gene is TRBD1 (5 bases). The CDR3 totals 14 residues. Looked up from germline, CDR1 is SNHLY and CDR2 is FYNNEI. Trimming removed 6 bases at V and 6 bases at J, with 12 bases between. The CDR3 nucleotides read TGTGCCAGCAGCCCGGAGGGGACTAATTCACCCCTCCACTTT. This gives the protein CASSPEGTNSPLHF.

The genes are TRBV5-4 and TRBJ1-1; D unclear. The germline gives CDR1 SGHNT, CDR2 YYREEE (reference sequence). V gave up 1 base and J gave up 5 bases, with 15 bases separating them. The CDR3 consists of 15 residues. DNA of the CDR3: TGTGCCAGCAGCTTGAGTTCGGCGGGGAGGACTGAAGCTTTCTTT. Translating it yields CASSLSSAGRTEAFF.

The CDR3 loop reads CASSTGASVSYEQYF. CDR3 nucleotides: TGTGCCAGCAGCACTGGGGCTAGCGTCTCCTACGAGCAGTACTTC. This chain uses TRBV5-4 with TRBJ2-7; D possibly corresponds to TRBD2 (6 bases). V was clipped by 4 bases and J by 0 bases, with 14 bases between them. CDR1 and CDR2 from the germline V gene are SGHNT and YYREEE (reference sequence). The CDR3 contains 15 residues.

The J gene is TRBJ1-4, the V gene TRBV6-1; maybe TRBD1 (5 bases). Trimming stripped 0 bases from V and 7 bases from J, with 18 bases between. The germline CDR1 and CDR2 sequences are MNHNS and SASEGT. The CDR3 extends over 17 amino acids. CDR3 DNA sequence: TGTGCCAGCAGTGAAGCGCAGGGCCGGGGAGGGGCTGAAAAACTGTTTTTT. Its translation: CASSEAQGRGGAEKLFF.

This chain joins TRBV19 and TRBJ2-7; 7 positions agree with TRBD1. V was pared by 2 bases and J by 4 bases, with 14 bases of the junction left unmatched. The germline V gene has CDR1 LNHDA and CDR2 SQIVND (reference sequence). The CDR3 has 17 residues. The CDR3 DNA follows: TGTGCCAGTAGTATAATTGTAAACCGACAGGGCCGTTACGAGCAGTACTTC. This gives the protein CASSIIVNRQGRYEQYF.